This T cell receptor beta chain was sequenced during a study of PD-1 blockade in classical Hodgkin lymphoma. For the study at large: Patients got intravenous nivolumab 3 mg/kg every 2 weeks. Whole-study findings and limits: The causes of the repertoire differences, possibly disease activity or prior therapy, remain undefined.

V was shortened by 1 base and J by 10 bases, with 7 bases between the two germline ends. CDR1 and CDR2 (germline): LGHNA, YNFKEQ. This CDR3 is built from 11 residues. Some clones are missing from TCRdb's copy, which holds only in-frame ones; the method was immunoSEQ multiplex PCR. The profile shows tens of thousands of clones, over 75% of them singletons. For this clone: Its specificity is not known.

Regarding time point: cycle 4 day 1 (C4D1), after 5 to 7 weeks of nivolumab. The patients all showed relapse after autologous stem cell transplantation, while their brentuximab vedotin exposure varied. The sample was peripheral blood mononuclear cells (PBMCs), taken before the fourth cycle of nivolumab. This chain uses TRBV4-2 with TRBJ1-1, with a possible D match to TRBD1 (5 bases). This TCR derives from a human donor with classical Hodgkin lymphoma. The CDR3 is CASSQGGGAFF. CDR3 nucleotide sequence: TGTGCCAGCAGCCAAGGGGGGGGAGCTTTCTTT.